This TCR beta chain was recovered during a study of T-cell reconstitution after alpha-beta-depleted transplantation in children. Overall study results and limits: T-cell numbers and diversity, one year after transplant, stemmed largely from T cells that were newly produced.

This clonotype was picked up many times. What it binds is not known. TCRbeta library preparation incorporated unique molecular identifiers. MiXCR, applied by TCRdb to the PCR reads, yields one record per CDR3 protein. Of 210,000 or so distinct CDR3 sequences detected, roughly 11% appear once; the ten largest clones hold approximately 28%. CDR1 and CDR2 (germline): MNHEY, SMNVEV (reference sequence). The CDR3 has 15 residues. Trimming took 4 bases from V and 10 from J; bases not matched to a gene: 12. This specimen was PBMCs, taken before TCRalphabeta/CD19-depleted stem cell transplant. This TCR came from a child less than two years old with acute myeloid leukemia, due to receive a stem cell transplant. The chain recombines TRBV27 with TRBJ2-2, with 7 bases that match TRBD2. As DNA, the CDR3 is TGTGCCAGCAGTTCTATGGGGGGGGTCCCATCGGAGCTGTTTTTT. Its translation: CASSSMGGVPSELFF.